This T cell receptor (beta chain) was sequenced during a study of cytomegalovirus exposure and HLA in healthy donors. Study-wide results and caveats: In an earlier analysis, in 587 donors, most V segments appeared productive either ~87% or ~30% of the time. Within the data, a cluster of highly shared sequence variants was likely a sequencing artifact.

On this clone: What it binds is unknown.

Both 60 Vbeta primers and 13 Jbeta primers went into the PCR. The assay was immunoSEQ multiplex PCR, and TCRdb's table has in-frame clones only and misses some. This table has some 150,000 clones, around 88% appearing once. The length of the CDR3 is 17 residues. V was trimmed by 0 bases and J by 5 bases, leaving 17 bases between them. Germline CDR1 SGDLS, CDR2 YYNGEE. The sample consisted of PBMCs. This receptor was identified in a woman aged 25 to 39 in good health and CMV-seronegative. V is TRBV9 and J is TRBJ1-4, with D possibly being TRBD1 (6 bases). The chain's CDR3 is CASSVGRGGSQNEKLFF. Here the CDR3 DNA reads TGTGCCAGCAGCGTAGGGAGGGGGGGCAGCCAAAATGAAAAACTGTTTTTT.